This T cell receptor (beta chain) was sequenced for a study of cytomegalovirus exposure and HLA in healthy donors (dated by TCRdb to the late 2010s). Broadly, across the study: According to an earlier analysis of 587 of the donors, roughly 180 million T cells yielded 117 million unique TCR beta sequences and 276 Gb of sequence data. To predict cytomegalovirus infection status, the study brought together high-throughput TCR immunosequencing, statistical association of individual TCRs with disease status, and machine learning. An early release covering more than 500 HLA-typed donors comprised roughly 300 gigabases of sequencing data and approximately 85 million unique TCR sequences. Across 398 genotyped donors of the cohort, an average of roughly 230,000 unique TCR beta nucleotide sequences per donor were sequenced, and roughly a sixth of those sequences were non-productive. A later analysis re-examined previously published TCR beta repertoires from 600 to 700 donors and added high-resolution HLA genotyping to investigate patterns of TCR occurrence. To decide whether each TCR beta V gene segment behaved as functional or pseudogenic, an earlier analysis of nearly 600 of the donors relied on high-throughput TCR beta sequencing. The T cell repertoires of 670 or so subjects were profiled by immunosequencing and related to cytomegalovirus serostatus. A later genetic analysis took genome-wide SNP genotypes for about 55% of the 666 donors and used that subset as a discovery cohort. In addition to the first cohort of 650 to 800 subjects, a separate validation cohort of approximately 130 different subjects was used. The study aimed to test whether cataloging public T cell receptors could reveal signatures of past pathogen exposure. The later analysis used no new phenotypic data to find candidate immune exposures, relying instead on TCR beta sequences and their occurrence across donors. The genetic ancestry cluster associated with self-reported Caucasian donors included 70% to 85% of the 398 genotyped donors. Every discovery cohort repertoire had been produced on one sequencing platform. Donor age, sex, ethnicity and CMV serostatus were compiled alongside the repertoire data. Typing coverage differed by locus: A, B, C, DRB1 and DQB1 were typed in roughly 620-630 donors, DQA1 in about 510, DPA1 in some 610, and DPB1 in around 440. Class I and class II HLA loci were covered by the typing at four-digit resolution. Because of strong linkage in the cohort, roughly five DR-DQ haplotypes were treated as single units for association and clustering.

The paper's findings and limits, for the study overall: HLA typing was unavailable for some donors at each locus, so association tests used only the typed subset. The presence/absence analyses assumed that sequencing depth was roughly uniform across donors, and that assumption may not be true. A later analysis reported that several top co-occurrence clusters appeared linked to parvovirus B19, influenza, CMV and Epstein-Barr virus. The authors suggested that the approach could potentially be extended to other disease states and immunological phenotypes. The study listed 170 or so TCR beta chains as associated with cytomegalovirus. The classifier was reported to diagnose cytomegalovirus status with high specificity and sensitivity in both the original cohort and the validation cohort. The 87-base-pair reads could not distinguish some IMGT-functional V segments, including TRBV6-2 and TRBV6-3, so those segments were excluded. Because counts were too low, roughly 18 rarely observed V segments, including chromosome 9 orphons, were left out of the earlier analysis of a few hundred of the donors. A later analysis found that HLA-associated TCR beta chains were more clonally expanded and had lower generation probabilities than equally common non-associated chains. In vitro tests confirmed that a few of the cytomegalovirus-associated TCR beta chains recognize cytomegalovirus antigens. Most CMV-associated TCR beta chains appeared to be HLA-restricted in a later analysis, and the HLA associations seemed to be driven largely by CMV exposure. Strong co-occurrence of HLA alleles, especially DR and DQ, made assigning TCR associations to individual alleles difficult. A further reported finding was that TCR beta sequences accurately predicted the HLA-A and HLA-B alleles for most subjects in the first cohort. Most TCR sequences were observed very rarely across donors, whereas some public TCRs were present in many individuals. In a later analysis, the rate of TCR association differed among HLA loci, with DRB1 alleles having the most associated TCRs and HLA-C alleles having the fewest. In an earlier analysis of approximately 590 of the donors, most TCR beta V segments appeared in productive rearrangements about 87% or about 30% of the time, broadly matching IMGT annotations. CMV serostatus was the only immune exposure information available for the cohort. An association between a missense DCLRE1C variant and V-gene and J-gene trimming of TCR beta chains was found in a later genetic analysis and replicated in an independent cohort. Linkage disequilibrium might explain the correlated functional status among segregating V segments, but an unknown experimental factor could not be excluded. In a later genetic analysis, fewer N-insertions in productive TCRs were reported among donors in an Asian-associated ancestry cluster than the roughly 700-donor mean. A later analysis associated 15,000 or so TCR beta sequences with specific HLA alleles at a false discovery rate of 0.05. A group of highly shared sequence variants was considered likely to be a technical artifact of the sequencing pipeline. In this cohort, only TCR beta chains were sequenced, and detectable features were limited by the absence of alpha or paired-chain data.

The cohort comprised more than 550 healthy bone marrow donors. At the time of sampling, all cohort members were nominally healthy, though unrecorded immune exposures were likely present. The donor was CMV seronegative and belonged to the group of several hundred seronegative cohort members. A peripheral blood sample was provided by each donor, and peripheral blood mononuclear cells were used for TCR beta sequencing. The Qiagen DNeasy Blood Extraction Kit was used to extract genomic DNA from the blood cell samples. Libraries came from the immunoSEQ multiplex PCR assay. The multiplex PCR relied on a mix of 60 forward primers for TCR Vbeta segments and 13 reverse primers for TCR Jbeta segments. The CDR3 region of rearranged TCR beta genes was amplified from genomic DNA with a multiplex PCR assay. The Illumina HiSeq System was used to sequence the amplified TCR beta libraries as 87-base-pair reads. The study's own analysis went as follows. A later analysis counted about 80 million unique TCR beta chains across the 666 repertoires, and roughly 9.9 million of these chains were shared by at least two donors. Raw reads were error-corrected and collapsed into unique sequences by a nearest-neighbor algorithm in which closely related sequences were merged to remove PCR and sequencing errors. To assign V, D and J gene segments, CDR3 sequences were aligned to IMGT reference sequences. Each retained sequence needed at least a six-nucleotide match to both a V gene segment and a J gene segment. Rearrangements were classified as productive when the CDR3 lacked stop codons and remained in frame with V and J, and all other rearrangements were classified as non-productive. CDR3 was defined by IMGT convention, running from the second conserved V-encoded cysteine to the conserved J-encoded phenylalanine. The earlier analysis of 450 to 750 of the donors excluded any sequence lacking an unambiguous match to a single V gene segment. An earlier analysis of just under 600 of the donors called V segments functional above 56.7% productive rearrangements and segregating when the between-donor standard deviation exceeded 5%. To diagnose cytomegalovirus status from the catalog of TCR beta chain sequences, a statistical classification framework was built. In a later analysis, V and J genes were assigned by comparing TCR nucleotide sequences against IMGT/GENE-DB human TR gene sequences. In a later analysis, CDR3 sequences and most-parsimonious VDJ recombination scenarios were assigned using the TCRdist pipeline. In a later analysis, each TCR beta chain was defined by its CDR3 amino acid sequence together with its V-gene family, and reads lacking a unique V-gene family were excluded. To address suspected cross-contamination and a sequencing artifact, a later analysis removed 592 highly shared, low-generation-probability nucleotide sequences. In a later analysis, a clonal expansion index was calculated for each public chain from normalized within-repertoire ranks of inferred template counts. A later analysis computed generation probabilities with a VDJ recombination model fitted to out-of-frame rearrangements, and checked the results against IGoR. In a later analysis, hypergeometric tests were used to score TCR-TCR, TCR-HLA and TCR-CMV co-occurrence, with a repertoire-size bias correction applied to TCR pairs. To estimate false discovery rates, a later analysis permuted the HLA or CMV assignments 20 times. In a later analysis, co-occurring TCRs were grouped with DBSCAN, and TCRdist sequence similarity was added when clustering was performed within HLA-allele-positive subsets. Repertoires with fewer than 30,000 or more than 120,000 public chains were left out of co-occurrence clustering, as were about 5 repertoires with anomalous nucleotide sharing. TCRdb took this table from immuneACCESS and kept in-frame rearrangements with V and J called. Such tables lack part of the clones; where checked against another copy, unresolved V genes explain under half of the gap, and the rest is unexplained. The V and J calls and clone size are taken from that table; D and trimming were inferred from the DNA. The sample contains about 200,000 clones, around 73% of them found a single time. 2.5% to 3.5% of the sample is taken by the ten largest.

V drops 0 bases and J drops 2 bases, leaving 7 bases in between. The germline V gene encodes CDR1 SNHLY and CDR2 FYNNEI. The CDR3 has 14 amino acids, counting the end cysteine and phenylalanine. The entry retains the CDR3 DNA only, 42 bases that are in frame from base 1. Worth noting for this clone: Its antigen is not yet known. No much larger clonotype is one base removed from it; base qualities were not supplied.

Material for sequencing was PBMCs. The receptor chain draws on TRBV2 and TRBJ1-2, with the D gene not confidently named. The TCR sequence derives from a woman aged 25 to 39 in good health and CMV-seronegative. The nucleotides read TGTGCCAGCAGTGAAGCGGGAGACAACTATGGCTACACCTTC. This is translated as CASSEAGDNYGYTF.